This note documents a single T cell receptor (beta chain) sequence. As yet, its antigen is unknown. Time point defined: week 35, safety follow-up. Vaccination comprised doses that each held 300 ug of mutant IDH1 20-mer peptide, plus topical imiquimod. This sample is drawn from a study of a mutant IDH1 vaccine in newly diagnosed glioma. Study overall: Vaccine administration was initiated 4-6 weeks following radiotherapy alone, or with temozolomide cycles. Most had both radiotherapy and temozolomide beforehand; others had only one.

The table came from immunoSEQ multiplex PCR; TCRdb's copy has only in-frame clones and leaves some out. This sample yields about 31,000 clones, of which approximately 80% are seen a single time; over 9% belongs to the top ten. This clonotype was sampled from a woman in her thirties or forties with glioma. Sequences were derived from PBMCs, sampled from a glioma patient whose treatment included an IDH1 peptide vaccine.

CDR3 protein: CASSQENPPSTDTQYF. The CDR3 bases are TGTGCCAGCAGCCAAGAGAACCCCCCTAGCACAGATACGCAGTATTTT. The rearrangement links TRBV14 to TRBJ2-3; no definite D call. Trimming removed 0 bases at V and 0 bases at J, with 10 bases between. The CDR3 covers 16 residues. Germline V lookup: CDR1 SGHDN, CDR2 FVKESK.